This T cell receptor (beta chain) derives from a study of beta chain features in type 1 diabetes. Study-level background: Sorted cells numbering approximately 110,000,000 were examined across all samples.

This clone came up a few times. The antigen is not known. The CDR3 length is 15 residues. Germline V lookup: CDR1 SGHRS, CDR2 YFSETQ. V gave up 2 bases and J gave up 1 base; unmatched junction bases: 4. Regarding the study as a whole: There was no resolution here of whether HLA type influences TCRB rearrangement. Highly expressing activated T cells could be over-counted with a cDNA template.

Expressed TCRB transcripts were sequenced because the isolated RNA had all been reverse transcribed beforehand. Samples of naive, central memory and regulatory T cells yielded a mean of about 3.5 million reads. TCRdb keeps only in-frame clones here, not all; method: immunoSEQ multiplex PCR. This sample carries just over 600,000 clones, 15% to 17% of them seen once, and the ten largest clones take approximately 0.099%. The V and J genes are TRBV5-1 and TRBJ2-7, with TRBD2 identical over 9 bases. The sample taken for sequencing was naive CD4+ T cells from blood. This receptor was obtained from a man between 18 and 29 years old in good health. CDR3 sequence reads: CASSFSGSASYEQYF. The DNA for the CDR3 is TGCGCCAGCAGCTTTAGCGGGAGTGCATCCTACGAGCAGTACTTC.